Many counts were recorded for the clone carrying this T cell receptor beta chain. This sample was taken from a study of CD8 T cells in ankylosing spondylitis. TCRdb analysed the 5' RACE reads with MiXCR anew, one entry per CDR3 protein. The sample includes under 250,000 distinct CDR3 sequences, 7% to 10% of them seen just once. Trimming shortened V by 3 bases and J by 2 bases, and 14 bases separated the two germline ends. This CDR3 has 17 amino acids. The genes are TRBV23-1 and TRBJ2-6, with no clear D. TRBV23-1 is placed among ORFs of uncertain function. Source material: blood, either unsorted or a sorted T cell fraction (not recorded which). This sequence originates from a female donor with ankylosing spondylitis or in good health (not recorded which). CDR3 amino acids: CASSHSCGPPGANVLTF. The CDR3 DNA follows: TGCGCCAGCAGTCATTCGTGTGGACCCCCTGGGGCCAACGTCCTGACTTTC.